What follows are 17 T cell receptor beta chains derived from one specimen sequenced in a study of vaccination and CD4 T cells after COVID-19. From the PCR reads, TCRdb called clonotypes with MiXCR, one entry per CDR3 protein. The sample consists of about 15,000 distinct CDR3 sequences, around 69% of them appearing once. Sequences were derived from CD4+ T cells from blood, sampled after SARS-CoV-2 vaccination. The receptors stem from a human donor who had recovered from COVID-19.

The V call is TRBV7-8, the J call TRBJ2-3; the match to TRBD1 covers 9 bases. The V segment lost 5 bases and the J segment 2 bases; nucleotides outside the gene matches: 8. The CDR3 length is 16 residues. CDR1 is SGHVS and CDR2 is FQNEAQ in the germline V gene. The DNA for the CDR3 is TGTGCCAGCAGCCCTAAGGACAGGGGCGTCACAGATACGCAGTATTTT. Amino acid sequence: CASSPKDRGVTDTQYF.

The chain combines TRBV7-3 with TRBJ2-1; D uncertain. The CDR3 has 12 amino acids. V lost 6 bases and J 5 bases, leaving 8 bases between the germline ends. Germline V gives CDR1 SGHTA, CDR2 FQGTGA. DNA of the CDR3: TGTGCCAGCAGTGCGGTGGACAATGAGCAGTTCTTC. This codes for CASSAVDNEQFF.

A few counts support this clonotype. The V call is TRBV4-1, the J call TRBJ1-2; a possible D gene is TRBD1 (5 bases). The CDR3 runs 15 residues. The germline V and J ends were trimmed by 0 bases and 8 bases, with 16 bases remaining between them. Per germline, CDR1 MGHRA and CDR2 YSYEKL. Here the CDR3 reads CASSQDQDTARGYTF. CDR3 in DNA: TGCGCCAGCAGCCAAGATCAGGACACGGCACGGGGCTACACCTTC.

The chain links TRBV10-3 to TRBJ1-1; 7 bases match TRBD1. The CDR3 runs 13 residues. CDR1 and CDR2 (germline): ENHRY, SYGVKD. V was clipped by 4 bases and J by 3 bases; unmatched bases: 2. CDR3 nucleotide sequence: TGTGCCATCAGTGGCAGGGGGGACACTGAAGCTTTCTTT. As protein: CAISGRGDTEAFF.

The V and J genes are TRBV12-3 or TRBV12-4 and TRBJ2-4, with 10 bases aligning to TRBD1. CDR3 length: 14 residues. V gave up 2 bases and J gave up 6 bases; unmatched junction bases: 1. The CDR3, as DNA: TGTGCCAGCAGTTTACGGACAGGGGGAAACATTCAGTACTTC. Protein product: CASSLRTGGNIQYF.

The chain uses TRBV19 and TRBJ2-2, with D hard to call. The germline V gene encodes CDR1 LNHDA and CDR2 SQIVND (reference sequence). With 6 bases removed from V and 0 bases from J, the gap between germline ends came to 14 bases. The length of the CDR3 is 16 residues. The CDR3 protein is CASSPSGFANTGELFF. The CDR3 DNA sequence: TGTGCCAGTAGCCCATCAGGTTTCGCGAACACCGGGGAGCTGTTTTTT.

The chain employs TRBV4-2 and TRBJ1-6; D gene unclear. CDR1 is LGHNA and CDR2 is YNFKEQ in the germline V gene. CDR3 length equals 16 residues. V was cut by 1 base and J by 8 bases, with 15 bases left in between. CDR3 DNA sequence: TGTGCCAGCAGCCAAGGAGGACGGTTTCGGTATTCACCCCTCCACTTT. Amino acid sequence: CASSQGGRFRYSPLHF.

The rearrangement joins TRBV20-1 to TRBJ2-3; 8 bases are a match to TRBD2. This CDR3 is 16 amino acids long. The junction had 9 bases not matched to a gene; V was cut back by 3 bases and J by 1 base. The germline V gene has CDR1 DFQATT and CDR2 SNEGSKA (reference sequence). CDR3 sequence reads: CSASGPSAGGTDTQYF. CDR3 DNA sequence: TGCAGTGCTAGTGGACCGTCAGCGGGGGGCACAGATACGCAGTATTTT.

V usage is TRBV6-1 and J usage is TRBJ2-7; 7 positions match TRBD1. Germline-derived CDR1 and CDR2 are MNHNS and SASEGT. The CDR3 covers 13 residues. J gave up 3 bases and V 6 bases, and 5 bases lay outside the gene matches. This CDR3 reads CASRLRQGYEQYF. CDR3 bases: TGTGCCAGCAGATTGCGACAGGGCTACGAGCAGTACTTC.

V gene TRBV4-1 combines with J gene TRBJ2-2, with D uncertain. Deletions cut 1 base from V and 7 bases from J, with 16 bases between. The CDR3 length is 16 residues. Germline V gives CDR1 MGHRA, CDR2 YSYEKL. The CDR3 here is CASSQVDIVQFGELFF. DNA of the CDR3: TGCGCCAGCAGCCAAGTTGATATCGTTCAGTTCGGGGAGCTGTTTTTT.

The CDR3 DNA sequence: TGTGCCAGCAGTCCCTCCTCCGGGACAGGGGGCCGAGAAGCTTTCTTT. It translates to CASSPSSGTGGREAFF. This chain connects TRBV12-3 or TRBV12-4 to TRBJ1-1; TRBD1 matches 12 bases. The V segment lost 5 bases and the J segment 8 bases; nucleotides outside the gene matches: 12. The CDR3 totals 16 residues.

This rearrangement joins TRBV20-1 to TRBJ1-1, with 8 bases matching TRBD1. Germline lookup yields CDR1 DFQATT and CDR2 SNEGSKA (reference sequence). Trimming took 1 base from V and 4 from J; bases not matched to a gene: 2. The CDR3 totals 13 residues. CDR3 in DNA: TGCAGTGCTAGAGGGGGGACAGGCACTGAAGCTTTCTTT. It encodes CSARGGTGTEAFF.

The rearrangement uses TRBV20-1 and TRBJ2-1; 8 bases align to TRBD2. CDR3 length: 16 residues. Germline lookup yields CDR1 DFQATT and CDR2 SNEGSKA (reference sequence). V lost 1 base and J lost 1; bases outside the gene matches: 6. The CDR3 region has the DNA TGCAGTGCTAGAGCACGCAGCGGGAGATCCTACAATGAGCAGTTCTTC. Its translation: CSARARSGRSYNEQFF.

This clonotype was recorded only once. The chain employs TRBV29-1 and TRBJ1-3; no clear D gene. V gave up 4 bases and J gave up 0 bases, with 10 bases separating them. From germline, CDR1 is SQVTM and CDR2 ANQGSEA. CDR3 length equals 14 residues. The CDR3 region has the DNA TGCAGCGTTGTAAGGGCCACCTCTGGAAACACCATATATTTT. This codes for CSVVRATSGNTIYF.

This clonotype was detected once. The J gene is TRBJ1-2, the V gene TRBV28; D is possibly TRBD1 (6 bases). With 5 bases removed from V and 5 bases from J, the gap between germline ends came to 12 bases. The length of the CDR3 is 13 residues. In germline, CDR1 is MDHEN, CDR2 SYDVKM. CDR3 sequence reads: CASSIDRNYGYTF. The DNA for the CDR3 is TGTGCCAGCAGTATCGACAGGAATTATGGCTACACCTTC.

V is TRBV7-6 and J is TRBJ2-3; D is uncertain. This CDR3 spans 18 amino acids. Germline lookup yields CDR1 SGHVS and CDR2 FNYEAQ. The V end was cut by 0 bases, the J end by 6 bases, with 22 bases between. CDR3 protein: CASSLALVGSADGDTQYF. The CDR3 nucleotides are TGTGCCAGCAGCTTAGCCCTCGTGGGTTCTGCGGATGGGGATACGCAGTATTTT.

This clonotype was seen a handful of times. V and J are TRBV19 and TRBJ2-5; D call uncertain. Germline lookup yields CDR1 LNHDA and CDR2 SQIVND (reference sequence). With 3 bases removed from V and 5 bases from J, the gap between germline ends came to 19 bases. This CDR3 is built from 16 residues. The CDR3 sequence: CASSIGWGKNVETQYF. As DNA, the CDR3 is TGTGCCAGTAGTATTGGTTGGGGAAAAAACGTGGAGACCCAGTACTTC.